This T cell receptor beta chain is from a study of blood T cell repertoires in COVID-19. Turning to the study itself: From the United States, Italy and Spain came samples of acute and convalescent COVID-19.

This clone was detected only once. Profiled with immunoSEQ multiplex PCR; TCRdb holds only in-frame clones, not every one. This repertoire shows about 140,000 clones, around 86% found once; its top ten account for around 5.4%. Looked up from germline, CDR1 is SGHNT and CDR2 is YYREEE (reference sequence). With 0 bases clipped from V and 7 bases from J, the junction kept 4 bases outside the gene matches. The CDR3 runs 16 residues. This TCR was sampled from a human donor in a cohort sampled during active COVID-19. The sample consisted of peripheral blood. This chain connects TRBV5-4 to TRBJ2-3; 14 positions agree with TRBD2. The CDR3 region has the DNA TGTGCCAGCAGCTTGGCCGGGACTAGCGGGAGTTATACGCAGTATTTT. Its translation: CASSLAGTSGSYTQYF.